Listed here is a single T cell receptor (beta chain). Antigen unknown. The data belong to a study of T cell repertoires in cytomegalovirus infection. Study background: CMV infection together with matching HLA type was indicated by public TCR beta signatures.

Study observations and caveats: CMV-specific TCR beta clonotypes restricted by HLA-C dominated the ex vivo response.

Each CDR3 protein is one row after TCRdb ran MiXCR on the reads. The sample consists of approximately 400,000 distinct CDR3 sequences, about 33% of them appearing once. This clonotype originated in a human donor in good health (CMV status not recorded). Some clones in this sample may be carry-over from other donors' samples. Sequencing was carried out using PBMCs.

Here the CDR3 reads CASSQEGGMVPPHGYTF. As DNA, the CDR3 is TGTGCCAGCAGCCAAGAGGGCGGCATGGTCCCACCCCATGGCTACACCTTC. The chain employs TRBV14 and TRBJ1-2; no clear D. Trimming removed 0 bases at V and 6 bases at J, with 20 bases between. The CDR3 covers 17 residues. Germline lookup yields CDR1 SGHDN and CDR2 FVKESK.